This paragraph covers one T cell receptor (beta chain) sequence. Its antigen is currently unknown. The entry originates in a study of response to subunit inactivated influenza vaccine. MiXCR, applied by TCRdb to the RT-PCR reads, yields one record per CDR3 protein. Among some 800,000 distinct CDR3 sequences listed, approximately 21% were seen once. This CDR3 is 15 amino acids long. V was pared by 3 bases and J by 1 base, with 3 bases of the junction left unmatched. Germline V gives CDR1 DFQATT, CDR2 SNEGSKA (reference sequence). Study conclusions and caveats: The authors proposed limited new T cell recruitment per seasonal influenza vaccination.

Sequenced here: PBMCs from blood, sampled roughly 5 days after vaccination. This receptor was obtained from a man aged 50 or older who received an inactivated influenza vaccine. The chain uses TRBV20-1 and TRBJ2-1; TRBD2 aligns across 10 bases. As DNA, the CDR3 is TGCAGTGCTAGTGTAGCGGGGGGATCCTACAATGAGCAGTTCTTC. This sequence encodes CSASVAGGSYNEQFF.